Below, one T cell receptor beta chain is given with its context. What it binds is not known. Germline V gene data show CDR1 as SGHTA and CDR2 as FQGNSA. V gave up 4 bases and J gave up 3 bases, with 11 bases separating them. The CDR3 spans 14 residues. These data belong to a study of regulatory T cells in long-lasting Graves disease. Study as a whole: To qualify as persistent, Graves' disease required over 5 years of antithyroid drugs with positive TSH receptor antibodies. Overall study results and limits: Persistent patients had a count of shared public clonotypes (about 2,700) that exceeded that of new patients (around 970). Persistent Graves' patients showed less TCR diversity than newly diagnosed ones.

The time point is: persistent/refractory GD, antithyroid drugs over 5 years with positive TRAb. There was RNA extracted from PBMCs, and the TCR library was made from it. From each patient, roughly 9 milliliters of peripheral blood was drawn and collected into an EDTA anticoagulant tube. CDR3-region Arm-PCR and iRepertoire HTBI primers produced the TCR beta libraries. In TCRdb, the multiplex PCR reads were re-called with MiXCR into one record per CDR3 protein. The data show fewer than 450,000 distinct CDR3 sequences, with about 25% seen just once and about a quarter held by the top ten. The V call is TRBV7-2, the J call TRBJ2-3; D is uncertain. The receptor was isolated from a female donor with Graves disease. Specimen: peripheral blood mononuclear cells (PBMCs), collected when the disease was refractory, from a patient treated with antithyroid drugs. The CDR3 DNA sequence: TGTGCCAGCAGCTCCGATGAGTGGACAGATACGCAGTATTTT. The encoded protein is CASSSDEWTDTQYF.